This TCR beta chain comes out of a study of PD-1 blockade in mismatch repair-deficient tumors (TCRdb year 2017). About the study as a whole: Between September 2013 and 2016, the trial enrolled fewer than 95 consecutive patients with approximately twelve mismatch repair-deficient cancer types, every one of whom had been previously treated and was progressing. Tumor-associated T cell clones in the peripheral blood of patients responding to PD-1 blockade were tracked using deep sequencing of TCR CDR3 regions.

Notes on this clone: This receptor's antigen is unknown. Base qualities were left out, and no much larger clone turns up one base away.

The paper as a whole reports these results and caveats: Tumor-resident clones, often undetectable in blood before treatment, expanded rapidly after pembrolizumab and then contracted, generally before radiologic responses.

The library was produced with the immunoSEQ multiplex PCR assay. Here the immuneACCESS table is served through TCRdb, limited to in-frame sequences with V and J called. Missing clones are a known gap in these copies; in checked studies unresolved V genes cover under half, and the rest lacks a known reason. This sample holds about 79,000 clones; about 82% were observed only once. The ten largest account for around 5.5% of the sample. V gives up 3 bases and J gives up 7 bases, and the segment between their germline ends measures 21 bases. The CDR3 contains 15 residues, cysteine and phenylalanine counted. Only the CDR3 portion is preserved as DNA: 45 bases, with reading frame beginning at the first base. CDR1 and CDR2 (GTSNPN, SVGIG) derive from the germline V gene (reference sequence). For each enrolled patient, mismatch repair deficiency was established using either polymerase chain reaction or immunohistochemistry. A few patients who responded to pembrolizumab therapy underwent TCR sequencing. The phase II trial prospectively tested pembrolizumab PD-1 blockade in advanced mismatch repair-deficient cancers regardless of tissue of origin. Peripheral blood T cell samples were gathered serially, both before PD-1 blockade started and at multiple time points afterward. Blood sampling times were expressed in weeks after the first pembrolizumab dose.

The specimen was peripheral blood, collected 44 weeks after starting pembrolizumab. The chain links TRBV30 with TRBJ1-2, with TRBD1 as a weak D call on 5 bases. This sequence originates from an adult with mismatch repair-deficient cancer. For the CDR3, the sequence is CAWRGSTRGEGGYTF. The DNA sequence is as follows: TGTGCCTGGAGGGGGTCTACGAGGGGTGAGGGTGGCTACACCTTC.